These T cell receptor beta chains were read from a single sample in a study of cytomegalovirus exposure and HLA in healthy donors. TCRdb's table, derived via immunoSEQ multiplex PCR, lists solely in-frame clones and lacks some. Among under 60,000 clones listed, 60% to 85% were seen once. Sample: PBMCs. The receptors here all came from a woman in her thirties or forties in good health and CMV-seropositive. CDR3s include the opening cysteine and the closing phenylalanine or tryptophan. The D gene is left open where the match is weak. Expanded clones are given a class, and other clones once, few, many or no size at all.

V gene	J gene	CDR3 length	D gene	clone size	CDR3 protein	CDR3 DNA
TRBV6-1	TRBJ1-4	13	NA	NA	CASSWTDKEKLFF	TGTGCCAGCAGTTGGACAGACAAGGAAAAACTGTTTTTT
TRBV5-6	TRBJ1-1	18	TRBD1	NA	CASSLGATGVEVNTEAFF	TGTGCCAGCAGCTTGGGGGCGACAGGGGTGGAGGTCAACACTGAAGCTTTCTTT
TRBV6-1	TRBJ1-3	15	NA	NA	CASTDRGFSGNTIYF	TGTGCCAGCACCGATAGGGGGTTCTCTGGAAACACCATATATTTT
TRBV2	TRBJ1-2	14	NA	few	CASSEAQGLQGYTF	TGTGCCAGCAGTGAGGCTCAGGGGTTGCAGGGCTACACCTTC
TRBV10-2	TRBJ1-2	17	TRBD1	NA	CASSPNQGAQTNYGYTF	TGCGCCAGCAGTCCCAATCAGGGGGCCCAGACTAACTATGGCTACACCTTC
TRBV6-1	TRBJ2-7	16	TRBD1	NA	CASSEAGTGVPYEQYF	TGTGCCAGCAGTGAAGCTGGGACAGGGGTTCCCTACGAGCAGTACTTC
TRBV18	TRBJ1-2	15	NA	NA	CASSPRQESSYGYTF	TGTGCCAGCTCCCCAAGACAGGAGTCCTCCTATGGCTACACCTTC
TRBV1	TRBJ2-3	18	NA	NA	CTSPGGASGGHRTDTQYF	TGCACCAGCCCCGGGGGGGCTAGCGGGGGCCACCGCACAGATACGCAGTATTTT
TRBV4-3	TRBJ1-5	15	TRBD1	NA	CASSADRGSNQPQHF	TGCGCCAGCAGCGCGGACAGGGGTAGCAATCAGCCCCAGCATTTT
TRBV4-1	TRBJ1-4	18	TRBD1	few	CASSQGGTGLRTNEKLFF	TGCGCCAGCAGCCAAGGAGGGACAGGGTTAAGAACTAATGAAAAACTGTTTTTT
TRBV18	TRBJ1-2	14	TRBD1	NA	CASSPRGQGNGYTF	TGTGCCAGCTCACCACGCGGACAGGGAAATGGCTACACCTTC
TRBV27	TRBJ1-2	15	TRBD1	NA	CASSPTGERAYGYTF	TGTGCCAGCAGTCCGACAGGGGAGAGGGCCTATGGCTACACCTTC